This T cell receptor (beta chain) was obtained from a study of T cells after yellow fever vaccination. The study, taken as a whole, reports: Detected again after the booster were most primary-vaccination clones, at 95% to 98% CD4 and around 91% CD8. Faster peaking, at day 5 versus 15, marked a secondary response that was weaker.

This clonotype was seen more than once but under ten times. Its antigen is unidentified. A single record per CDR3 protein comes from TCRdb applying MiXCR to the 5' RACE reads. Here the sample spans hundreds of thousands of distinct CDR3 sequences, 7% to 9% being singletons. V dropped 3 bases and J dropped 4; count of bases not matched to a gene: 9. CDR3 length: 15 amino acids. The germline V gene has CDR1 SGHRS and CDR2 YFSETQ. This clonotype originated in a man aged 18 to 30 who received the YFV17D yellow fever vaccine. The rearrangement links TRBV5-1 to TRBJ1-1; 7 bases are a match to TRBD1. The material was PBMCs, obtained roughly 46 days after the first yellow fever vaccination. The CDR3 reads CASSSDRSIGTEAFF. In DNA form, the CDR3 reads TGCGCCAGCAGCTCGGACAGGAGCATCGGCACTGAAGCTTTCTTT. The full variable domain, completed using reference TRBV5-1 and TRBJ1-1, is KAGVTQTPRYLIKTRGQQVTLSCSPISGHRSVSWYQQTPGQGLQFLFEYFSETQRNKGNFPGRFSGRQFSNSRSEMNVSTLELGDSALYLCASSSDRSIGTEAFFGQGTRLTVV.